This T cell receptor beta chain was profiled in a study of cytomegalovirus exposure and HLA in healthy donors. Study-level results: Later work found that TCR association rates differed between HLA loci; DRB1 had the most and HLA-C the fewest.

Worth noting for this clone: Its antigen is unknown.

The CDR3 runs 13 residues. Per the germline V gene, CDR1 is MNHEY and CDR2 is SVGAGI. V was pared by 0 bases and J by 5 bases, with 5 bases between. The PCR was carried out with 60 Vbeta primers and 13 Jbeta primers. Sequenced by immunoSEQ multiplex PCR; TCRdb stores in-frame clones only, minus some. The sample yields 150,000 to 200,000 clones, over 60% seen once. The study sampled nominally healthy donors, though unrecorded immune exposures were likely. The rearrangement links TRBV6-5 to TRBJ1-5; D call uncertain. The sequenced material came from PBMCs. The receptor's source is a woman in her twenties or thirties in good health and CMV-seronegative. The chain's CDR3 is CASSYSADQPQHF. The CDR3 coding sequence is TGTGCCAGCAGTTACTCGGCGGATCAGCCCCAGCATTTT.